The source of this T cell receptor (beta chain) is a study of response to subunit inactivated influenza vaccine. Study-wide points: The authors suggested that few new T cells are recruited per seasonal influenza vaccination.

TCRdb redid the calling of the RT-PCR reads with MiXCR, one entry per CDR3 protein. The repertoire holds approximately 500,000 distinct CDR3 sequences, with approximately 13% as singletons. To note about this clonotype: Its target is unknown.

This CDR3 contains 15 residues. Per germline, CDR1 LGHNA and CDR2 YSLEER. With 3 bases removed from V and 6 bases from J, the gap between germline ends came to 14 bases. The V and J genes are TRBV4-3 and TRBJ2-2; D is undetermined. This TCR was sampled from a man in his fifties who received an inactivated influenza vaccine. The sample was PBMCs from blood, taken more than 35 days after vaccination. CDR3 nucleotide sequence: TGCGCCAGCAGCCAGGATTGGGGTATCGCCGGGGAGCTGTTTTTT. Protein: CASSQDWGIAGELFF.